The clone carrying this TCR beta chain was seen at least ten times. What it binds is unknown. The TCR beta CDR3 regions underwent amplification from RNA transcripts. HTBI primers were used in a first-round RT-PCR, which preceded a second-round multiplex PCR. From the multiplex PCR reads, TCRdb called clonotypes with MiXCR, one entry per CDR3 protein. The data show about 480,000 distinct CDR3 sequences, over 13% seen once. These data originate in a study of Graves' ophthalmopathy and Graves' hyperthyroidism. Study-wide results and limits: Blood also carried most expanded thyroid clonotypes exceeding 0.001 frequency. Ophthalmopathy was separated from stable hyperthyroidism by a 13-signature model with approximately 90% sensitivity and 81.08% specificity. The model achieved 70.59% sensitivity and under 75% specificity for ophthalmopathy progression.

PBMCs were isolated by Ficoll-Paque density gradient centrifugation, using about 10 ml of fresh peripheral blood as the starting material. CDR1 and CDR2 from the germline V gene are SEHNR and FQNEAQ (reference sequence). V was pared by 1 base and J by 5 bases, with 4 bases of the junction left unmatched. The CDR3 totals 14 residues. The receptor was derived from a woman younger than 45 with Graves' ophthalmopathy. The specimen was blood. The rearrangement uses TRBV7-9 and TRBJ1-1; TRBD1 agrees at 7 bases. The CDR3 region is CASSLDQGGTEAFF. The CDR3 bases are TGTGCCAGCAGCTTAGATCAGGGGGGGACTGAAGCTTTCTTT.